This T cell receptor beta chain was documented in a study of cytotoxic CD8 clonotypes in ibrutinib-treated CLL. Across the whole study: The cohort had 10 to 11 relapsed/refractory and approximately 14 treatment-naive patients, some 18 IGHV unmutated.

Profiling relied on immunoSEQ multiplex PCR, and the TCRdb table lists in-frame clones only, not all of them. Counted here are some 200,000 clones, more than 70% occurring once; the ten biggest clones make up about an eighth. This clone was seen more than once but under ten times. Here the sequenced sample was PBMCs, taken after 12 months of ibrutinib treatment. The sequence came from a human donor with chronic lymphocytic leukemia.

CDR3 coding DNA: TGCAGCGTTGCCCTTGGACAGGCGAACACTGAAGCTTTCTTT. Protein: CSVALGQANTEAFF. The rearrangement uses TRBV29-1 and TRBJ1-1, with 7 bases that match TRBD1. V was clipped by 4 bases and J by 1 base; unmatched bases: 6. This CDR3 is built from 14 residues. Germline V gene lookup returns CDR1 SQVTM and CDR2 ANQGSEA. Drawing the rest from reference TRBV29-1 and TRBJ1-1, the complete variable domain is SAVISQKPSRDICQRGTSLTIQCQVDSQVTMMFWYRQQPGQSLTLIATANQGSEATYESGFVIDKFPISRPNLTFSTLTVSNMSPEDSSIYLCSVALGQANTEAFFGQGTRLTVV.